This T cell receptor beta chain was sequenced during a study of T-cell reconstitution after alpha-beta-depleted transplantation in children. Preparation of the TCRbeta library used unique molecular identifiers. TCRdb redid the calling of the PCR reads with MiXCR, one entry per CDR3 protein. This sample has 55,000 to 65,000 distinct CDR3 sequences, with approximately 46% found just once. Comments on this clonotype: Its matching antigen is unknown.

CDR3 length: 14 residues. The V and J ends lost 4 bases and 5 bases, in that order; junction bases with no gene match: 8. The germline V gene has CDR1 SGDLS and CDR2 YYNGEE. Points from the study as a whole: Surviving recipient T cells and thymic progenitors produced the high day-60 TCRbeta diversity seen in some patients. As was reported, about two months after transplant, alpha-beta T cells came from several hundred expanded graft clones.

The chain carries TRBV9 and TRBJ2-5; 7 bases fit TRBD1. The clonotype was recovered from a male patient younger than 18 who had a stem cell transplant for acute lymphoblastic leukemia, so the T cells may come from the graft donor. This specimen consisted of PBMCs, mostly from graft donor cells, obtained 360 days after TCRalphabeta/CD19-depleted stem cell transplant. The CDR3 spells CASSPGGSSETQYF. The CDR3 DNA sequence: TGTGCCAGCAGCCCAGGGGGTAGCAGCGAGACCCAGTACTTC.